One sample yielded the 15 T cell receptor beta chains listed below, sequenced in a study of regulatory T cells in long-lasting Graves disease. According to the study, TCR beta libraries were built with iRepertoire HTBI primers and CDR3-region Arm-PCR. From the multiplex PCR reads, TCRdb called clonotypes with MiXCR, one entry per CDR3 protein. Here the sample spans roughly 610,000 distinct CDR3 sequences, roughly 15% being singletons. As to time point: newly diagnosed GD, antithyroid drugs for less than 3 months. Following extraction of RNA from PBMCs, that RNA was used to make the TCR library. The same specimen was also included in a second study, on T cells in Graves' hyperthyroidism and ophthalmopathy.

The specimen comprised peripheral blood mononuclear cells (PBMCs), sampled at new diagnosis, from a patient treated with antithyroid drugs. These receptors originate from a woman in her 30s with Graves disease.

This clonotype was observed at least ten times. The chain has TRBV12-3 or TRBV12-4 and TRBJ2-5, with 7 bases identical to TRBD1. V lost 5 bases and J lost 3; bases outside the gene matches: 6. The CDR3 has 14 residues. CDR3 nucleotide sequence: TGTGCCAGCAGTCTACAGGGGTGGAAAGAGACCCAGTACTTC. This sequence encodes CASSLQGWKETQYF.

The DNA for the CDR3 is TGTGCCAGCAGGCAGCGGGGGGAGGTAGCCGGGGAGCTGTTTTTT. Protein product: CASRQRGEVAGELFF. The chain joins TRBV12-3 or TRBV12-4 to TRBJ2-2; 9 nucleotides align to TRBD2. Trimming removed 6 bases from V and 6 bases from J; junction bases left unmatched: 8. The CDR3 is made up of 15 amino acids.

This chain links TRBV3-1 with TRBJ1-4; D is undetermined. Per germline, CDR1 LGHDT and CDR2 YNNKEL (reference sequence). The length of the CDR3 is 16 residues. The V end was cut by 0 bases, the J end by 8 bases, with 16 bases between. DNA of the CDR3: TGTGCCAGCAGCCAAGATCGAGGACTAGGGTTGGAAAAACTGTTTTTT. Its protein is CASSQDRGLGLEKLFF.

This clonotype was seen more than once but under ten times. The CDR3 region is CASSPRDWGETQYF. The CDR3 region has the DNA TGTGCCAGCAGCCCCCGGGACTGGGGAGAGACCCAGTACTTC. The chain uses TRBV7-9 and TRBJ2-5; TRBD2 might be the D (6 bases). The CDR3 is 14 amino acids. V lost 5 bases and J 4 bases, leaving 14 bases between the germline ends. Germline assignment: CDR1 SEHNR and CDR2 FQNEAQ (reference sequence).

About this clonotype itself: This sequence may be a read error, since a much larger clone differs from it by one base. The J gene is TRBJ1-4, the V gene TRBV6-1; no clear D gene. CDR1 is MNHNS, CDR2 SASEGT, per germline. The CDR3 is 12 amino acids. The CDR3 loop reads CASSVYNEELFF. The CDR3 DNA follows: TGTGCCAGCAGTGTCTACAATGAAGAACTGTTTTTT.

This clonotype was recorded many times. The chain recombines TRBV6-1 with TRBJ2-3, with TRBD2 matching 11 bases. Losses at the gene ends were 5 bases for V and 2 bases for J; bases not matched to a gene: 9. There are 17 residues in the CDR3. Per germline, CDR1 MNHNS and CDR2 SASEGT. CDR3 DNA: TGTGCCAGCAGTACGCCCCCACTAGCGGGGGTCACAGATACGCAGTATTTT. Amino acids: CASSTPPLAGVTDTQYF.

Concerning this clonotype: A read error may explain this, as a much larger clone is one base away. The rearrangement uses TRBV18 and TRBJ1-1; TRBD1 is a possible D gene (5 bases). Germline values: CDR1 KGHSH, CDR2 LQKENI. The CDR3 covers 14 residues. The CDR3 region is CASSRGAAGTEAIF. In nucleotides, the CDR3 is TGTGCCAGCTCACGCGGGGCGGCGGGCACTGAAGCTATCTTT.

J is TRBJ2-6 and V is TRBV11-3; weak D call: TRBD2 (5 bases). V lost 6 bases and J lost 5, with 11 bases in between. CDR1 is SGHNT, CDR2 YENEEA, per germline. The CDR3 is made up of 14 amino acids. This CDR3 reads CASRATDWANVLTF. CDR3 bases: TGTGCCAGCAGAGCGACGGACTGGGCCAACGTCCTGACTTTC.

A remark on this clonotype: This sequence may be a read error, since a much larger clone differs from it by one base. This CDR3 is CASRPSQEARYGYTF. The CDR3 nucleotides are TGTGCCAGCAGGCCCTCACAGGAGGCTCGGTATGGCTACACCTTC. The rearrangement joins TRBV28 to TRBJ1-2; a weak D match, TRBD1 (5 bases). The CDR3 is 15 residues long. V was clipped by 6 bases and J by 5 bases, with 19 bases between them. Germline V gene lookup returns CDR1 MDHEN and CDR2 SYDVKM.

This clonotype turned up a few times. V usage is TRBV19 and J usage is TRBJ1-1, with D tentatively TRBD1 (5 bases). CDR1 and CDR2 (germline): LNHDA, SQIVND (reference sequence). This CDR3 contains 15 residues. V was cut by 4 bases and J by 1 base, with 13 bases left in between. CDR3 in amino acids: CASSNGAMGNTEAFF. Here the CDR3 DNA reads TGTGCCAGTAGTAACGGGGCGATGGGGAACACTGAAGCTTTCTTT. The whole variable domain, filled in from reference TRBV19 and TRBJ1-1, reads DGGITQSPKYLFRKEGQNVTLSCEQNLNHDAMYWYRQDPGQGLRLIYYSQIVNDFQKGDIAEGYSVSREKKESFPLTVTSAQKNPTAFYLCASSNGAMGNTEAFFGQGTRLTVV.

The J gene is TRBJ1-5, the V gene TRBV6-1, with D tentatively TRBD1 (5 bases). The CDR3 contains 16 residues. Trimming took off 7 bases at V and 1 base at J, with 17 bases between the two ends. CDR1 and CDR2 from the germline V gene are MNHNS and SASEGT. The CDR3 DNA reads TGTGCCAGCACCCCTCAAGACAGAGGCAGCAATCAGCCCCAGCATTTT. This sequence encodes CASTPQDRGSNQPQHF.

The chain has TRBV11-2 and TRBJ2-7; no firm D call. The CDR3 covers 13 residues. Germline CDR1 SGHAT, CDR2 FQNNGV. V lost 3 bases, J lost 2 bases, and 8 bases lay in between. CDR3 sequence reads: CASSFMIAYEQYF. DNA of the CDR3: TGTGCCAGCAGCTTTATGATTGCCTACGAGCAGTACTTC. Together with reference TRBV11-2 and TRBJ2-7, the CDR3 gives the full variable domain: EAGVAQSPRYKIIEKRQSVAFWCNPISGHATLYWYQQILGQGPKLLIQFQNNGVVDDSQLPKDRFSAERLKGVDSTLKIQPAKLEDSAVYLCASSFMIAYEQYFGPGTRLTVT.

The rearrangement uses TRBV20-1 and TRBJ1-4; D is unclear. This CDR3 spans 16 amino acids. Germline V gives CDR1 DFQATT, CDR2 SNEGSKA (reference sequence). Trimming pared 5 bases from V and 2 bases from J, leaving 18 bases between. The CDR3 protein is CSARPPWDTTNEKLFF. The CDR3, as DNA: TGCAGTGCTCGCCCTCCGTGGGATACGACTAATGAAAAACTGTTTTTT.

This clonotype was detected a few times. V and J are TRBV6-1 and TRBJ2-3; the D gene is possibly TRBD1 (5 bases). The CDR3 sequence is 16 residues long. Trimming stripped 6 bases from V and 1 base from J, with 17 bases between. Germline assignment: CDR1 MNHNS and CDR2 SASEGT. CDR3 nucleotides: TGTGCCAGCAGCCGCCTAACCAGGGCTGGCACAGATACGCAGTATTTT. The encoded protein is CASSRLTRAGTDTQYF.

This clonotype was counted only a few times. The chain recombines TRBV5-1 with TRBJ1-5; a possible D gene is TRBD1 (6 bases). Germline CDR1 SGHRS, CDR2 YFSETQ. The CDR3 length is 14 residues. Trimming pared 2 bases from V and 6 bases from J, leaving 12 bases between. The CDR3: CASSFYTGIQPQHF. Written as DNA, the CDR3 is TGCGCCAGCAGCTTCTATACAGGGATTCAGCCCCAGCATTTT.